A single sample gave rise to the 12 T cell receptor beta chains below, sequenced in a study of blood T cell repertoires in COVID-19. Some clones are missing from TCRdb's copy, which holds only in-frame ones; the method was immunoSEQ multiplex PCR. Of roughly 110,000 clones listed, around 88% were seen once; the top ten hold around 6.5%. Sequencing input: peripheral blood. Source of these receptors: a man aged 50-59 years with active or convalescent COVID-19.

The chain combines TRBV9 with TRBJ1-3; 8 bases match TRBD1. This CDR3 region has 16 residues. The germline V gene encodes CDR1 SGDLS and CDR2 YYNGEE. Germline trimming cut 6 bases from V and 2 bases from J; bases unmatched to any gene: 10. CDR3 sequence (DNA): TGTGCCAGCACAACAGGGGGTTCGTTCACTGGAAACACCATATATTTT. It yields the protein CASTTGGSFTGNTIYF.

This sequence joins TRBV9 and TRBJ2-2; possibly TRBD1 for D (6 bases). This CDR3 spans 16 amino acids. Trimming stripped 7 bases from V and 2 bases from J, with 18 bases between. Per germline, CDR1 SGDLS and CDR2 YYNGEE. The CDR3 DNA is TGTGCCAGCGGGAGTCCCAGGGGAAGTAACACCGGGGAGCTGTTTTTT. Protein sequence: CASGSPRGSNTGELFF.

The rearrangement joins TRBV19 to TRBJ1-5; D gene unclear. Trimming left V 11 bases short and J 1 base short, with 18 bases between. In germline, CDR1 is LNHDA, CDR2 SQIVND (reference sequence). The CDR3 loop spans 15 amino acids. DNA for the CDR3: TGTGCCGCCAAACGGGAGAACGGGAGCAATCAGCCCCAGCATTTT. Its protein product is CAAKRENGSNQPQHF.

CDR3 protein: CASSQGPAAVTGELFF. CDR3 sequence (DNA): TGCGCCAGCAGCCAGGGCCCAGCGGCTGTCACCGGGGAGCTGTTTTTT. The chain recombines TRBV4-3 with TRBJ2-2; possible D gene TRBD2, 5 bases. CDR1 is LGHNA and CDR2 is YSLEER in the germline V gene. This CDR3 is built from 16 residues. Trimming shortened V by 3 bases and J by 4 bases, and 15 bases separated the two germline ends.

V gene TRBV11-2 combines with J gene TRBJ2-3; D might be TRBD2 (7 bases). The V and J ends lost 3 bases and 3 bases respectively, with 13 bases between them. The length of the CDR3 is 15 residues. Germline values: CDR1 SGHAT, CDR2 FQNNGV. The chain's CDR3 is CASSFNGGPTDTQYF. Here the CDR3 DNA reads TGTGCCAGCAGCTTTAACGGGGGGCCGACAGATACGCAGTATTTT.

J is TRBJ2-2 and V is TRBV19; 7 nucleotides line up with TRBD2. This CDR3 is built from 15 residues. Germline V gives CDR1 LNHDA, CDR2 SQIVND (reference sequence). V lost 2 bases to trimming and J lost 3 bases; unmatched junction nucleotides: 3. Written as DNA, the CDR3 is TGTGCCAGTAGTATACAAGGGAGGGACACCGGGGAGCTGTTTTTT. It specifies CASSIQGRDTGELFF.

CDR3 in DNA: TGCGCCAGCAGCGACACGGGACAGGCCAACACCGGGGAGCTGTTTTTT. It yields the protein CASSDTGQANTGELFF. The rearrangement uses TRBV5-1 and TRBJ2-2; 8 bases line up with TRBD1. The germline CDR1 and CDR2 sequences are SGHRS and YFSETQ. This CDR3 region has 16 residues. J gave up 2 bases and V 4 bases, and 7 bases lay outside the gene matches.

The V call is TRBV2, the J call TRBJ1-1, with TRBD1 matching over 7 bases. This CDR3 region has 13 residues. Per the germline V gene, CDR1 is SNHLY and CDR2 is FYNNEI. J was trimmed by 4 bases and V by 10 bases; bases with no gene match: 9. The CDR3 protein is CATTPDRVTEAFF. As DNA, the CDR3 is TGTGCCACCACCCCCGACAGGGTCACTGAAGCTTTCTTT. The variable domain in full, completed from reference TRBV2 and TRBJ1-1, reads EPEVTQTPSHQVTQMGQEVILRCVPISNHLYFYWYRQILGQKVEFLVSFYNNEISEKSEIFDDQFSVERPDGSNFTLKIRSTKLEDSAMYFCATTPDRVTEAFFGQGTRLTVV.

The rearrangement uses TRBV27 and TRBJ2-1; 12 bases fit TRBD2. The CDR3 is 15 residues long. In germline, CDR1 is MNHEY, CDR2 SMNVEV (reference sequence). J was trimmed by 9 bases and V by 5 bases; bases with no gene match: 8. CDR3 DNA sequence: TGTGCCAGCAGTACCCGGACTAGCGGGAACAGTGAGCAGTTCTTC. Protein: CASSTRTSGNSEQFF.

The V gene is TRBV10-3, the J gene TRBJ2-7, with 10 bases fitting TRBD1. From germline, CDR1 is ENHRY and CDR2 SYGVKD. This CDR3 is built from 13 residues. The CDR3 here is CARGGTGDYEQYF. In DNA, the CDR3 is TGTGCTCGCGGAGGGACAGGGGATTACGAGCAGTACTTC.

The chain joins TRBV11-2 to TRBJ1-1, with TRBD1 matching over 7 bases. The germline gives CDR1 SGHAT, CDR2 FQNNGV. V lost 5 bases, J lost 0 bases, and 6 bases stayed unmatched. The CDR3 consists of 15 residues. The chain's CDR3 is CASSRAGQMNTEAFF. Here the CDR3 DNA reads TGTGCCAGCAGCCGTGCGGGACAGATGAACACTGAAGCTTTCTTT.

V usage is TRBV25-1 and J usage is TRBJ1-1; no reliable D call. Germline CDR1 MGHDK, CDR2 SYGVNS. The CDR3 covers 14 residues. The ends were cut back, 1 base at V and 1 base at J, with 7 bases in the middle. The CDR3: CASSEWGANTEAFF. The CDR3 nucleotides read TGTGCCAGCAGTGAATGGGGAGCGAACACTGAAGCTTTCTTT.